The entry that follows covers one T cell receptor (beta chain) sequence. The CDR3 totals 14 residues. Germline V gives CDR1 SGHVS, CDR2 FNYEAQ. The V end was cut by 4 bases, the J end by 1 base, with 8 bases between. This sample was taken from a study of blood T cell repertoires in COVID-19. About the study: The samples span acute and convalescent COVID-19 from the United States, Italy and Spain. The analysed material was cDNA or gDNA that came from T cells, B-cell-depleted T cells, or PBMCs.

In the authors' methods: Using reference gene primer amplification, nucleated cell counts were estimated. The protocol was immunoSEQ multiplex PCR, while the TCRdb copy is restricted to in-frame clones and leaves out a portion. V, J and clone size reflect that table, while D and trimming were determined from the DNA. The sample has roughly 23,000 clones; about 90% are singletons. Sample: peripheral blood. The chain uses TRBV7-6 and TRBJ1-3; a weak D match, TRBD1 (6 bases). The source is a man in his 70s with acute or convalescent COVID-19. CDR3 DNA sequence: TGTGCCAGCAGCTCCACAGGGTCTGGAAACACCATATATTTT. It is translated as CASSSTGSGNTIYF. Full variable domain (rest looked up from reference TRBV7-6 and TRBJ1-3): GAGVSQSPRYKVTKRGQDVALRCDPISGHVSLYWYRQALGQGPEFLTYFNYEAQQDKSGLPNDRFSAERPEGSISTLTIQRTEQRDSAMYRCASSSTGSGNTIYFGEGSWLTVV.